The T cell receptor beta chain under discussion was sequenced for a study of blood T cell repertoires in COVID-19. On the study more broadly: Both acute and convalescent COVID-19 samples were obtained from the United States, Italy and Spain.

Original processing methods: Reference gene primer amplification yielded estimated nucleated cell counts. Repertoires were generated with immunoSEQ multiplex PCR, while TCRdb's copy carries only in-frame clones and drops some. The V and J calls and clone size were taken over from that table, and D and trimming were inferred from the DNA. Here the sample spans around 290,000 clones, around nine tenths being singletons. The V end was cut by 3 bases, the J end by 7 bases, with 7 bases between. Germline CDR1 MDHEN, CDR2 SYDVKM. This CDR3 comprises 12 residues. Study members were between about 18 and 95 years old and lived in approximately 25 US regions.

The sequencing input was PBMCs or T cells enriched from blood (not recorded which). J is TRBJ1-5 and V is TRBV28; D is undetermined. This sequence was found in a woman aged 60 to 75 in a cohort exposed to, infected with or recovered from COVID-19 (not recorded which). The CDR3 region has the DNA TGTGCCAGCAGTTTGTCGACACAGCCCCAGCATTTT. This codes for CASSLSTQPQHF.